This T cell receptor (beta chain) was identified during a study of technical replicates of blood from a handful of donors. In germline, CDR1 is GTSNPN, CDR2 SVGIG (reference sequence). Trimming took 4 bases from V and 3 from J; bases not matched to a gene: 0. The CDR3 loop spans 11 amino acids. Using immunoSEQ multiplex PCR, the repertoire was profiled, and TCRdb retains in-frame clones only, with some absent. The sample consists of about 66,000 clones, 70% to 90% of them appearing once. The TCR was taken from a human donor in good health. Some clones in this sample may be carry-over from other donors' samples. Sequencing input: PBMCs. V gene TRBV30 combines with J gene TRBJ2-7; 7 bases align to TRBD1. CDR3 region: CAWTGGYEQYF. CDR3 in DNA: TGTGCCTGGACAGGGGGCTACGAGCAGTACTTC.